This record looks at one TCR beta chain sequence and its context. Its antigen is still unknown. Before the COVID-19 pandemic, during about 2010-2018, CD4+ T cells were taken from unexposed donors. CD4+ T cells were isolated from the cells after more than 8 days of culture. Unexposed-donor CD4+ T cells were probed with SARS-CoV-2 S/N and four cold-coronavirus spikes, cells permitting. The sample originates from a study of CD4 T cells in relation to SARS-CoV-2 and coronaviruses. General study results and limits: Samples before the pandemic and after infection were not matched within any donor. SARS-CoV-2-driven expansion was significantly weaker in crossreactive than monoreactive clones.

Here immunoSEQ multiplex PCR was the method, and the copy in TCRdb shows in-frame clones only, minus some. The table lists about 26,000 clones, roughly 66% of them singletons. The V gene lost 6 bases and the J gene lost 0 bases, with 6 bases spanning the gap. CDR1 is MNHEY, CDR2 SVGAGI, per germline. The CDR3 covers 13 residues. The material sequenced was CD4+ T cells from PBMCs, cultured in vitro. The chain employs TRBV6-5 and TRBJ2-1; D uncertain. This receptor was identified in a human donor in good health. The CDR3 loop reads CASSHNSYNEQFF. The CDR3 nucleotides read TGTGCCAGCAGCCACAACTCCTACAATGAGCAGTTCTTC.